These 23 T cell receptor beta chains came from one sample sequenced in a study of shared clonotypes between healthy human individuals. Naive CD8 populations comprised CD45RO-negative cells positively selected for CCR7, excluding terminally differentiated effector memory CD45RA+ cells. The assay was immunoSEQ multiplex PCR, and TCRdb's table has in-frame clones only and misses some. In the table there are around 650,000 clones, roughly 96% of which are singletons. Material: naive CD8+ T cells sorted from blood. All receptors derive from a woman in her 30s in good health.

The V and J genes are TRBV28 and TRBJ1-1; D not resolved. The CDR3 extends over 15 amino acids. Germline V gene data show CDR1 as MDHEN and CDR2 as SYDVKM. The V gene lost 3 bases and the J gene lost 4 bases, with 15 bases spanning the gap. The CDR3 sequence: CASSFLQSIRTEAFF. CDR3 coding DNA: TGTGCCAGCAGTTTCCTACAGTCGATCCGCACTGAAGCTTTCTTT.

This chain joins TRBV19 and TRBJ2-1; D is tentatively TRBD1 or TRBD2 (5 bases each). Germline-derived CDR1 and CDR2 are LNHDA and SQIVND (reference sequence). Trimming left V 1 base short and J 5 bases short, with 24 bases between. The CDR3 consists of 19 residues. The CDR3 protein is CASSIGFPLLSKGHNEQFF. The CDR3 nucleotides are TGTGCCAGTAGTATAGGTTTTCCCCTACTAAGCAAGGGACACAATGAGCAGTTCTTC.

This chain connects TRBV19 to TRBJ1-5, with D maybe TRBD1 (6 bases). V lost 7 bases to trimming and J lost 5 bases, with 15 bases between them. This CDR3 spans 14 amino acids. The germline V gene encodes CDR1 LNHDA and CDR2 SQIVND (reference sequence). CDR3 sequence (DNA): TGTGCCAGTAAGAACACGGGGGCTGATCAGCCCCAGCATTTT. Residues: CASKNTGADQPQHF.

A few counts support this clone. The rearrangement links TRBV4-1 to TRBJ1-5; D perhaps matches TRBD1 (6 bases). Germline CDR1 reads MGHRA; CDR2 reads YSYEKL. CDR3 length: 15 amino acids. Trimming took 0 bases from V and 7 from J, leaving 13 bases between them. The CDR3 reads CASSQDFGRGQPQHF. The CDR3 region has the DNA TGCGCCAGCAGCCAAGATTTTGGGAGGGGGCAGCCCCAGCATTTT.

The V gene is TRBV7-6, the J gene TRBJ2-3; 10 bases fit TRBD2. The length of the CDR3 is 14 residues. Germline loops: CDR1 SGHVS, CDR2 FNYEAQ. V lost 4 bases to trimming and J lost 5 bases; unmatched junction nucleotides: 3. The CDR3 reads CASSSAGGLDTQYF. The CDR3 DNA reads TGTGCCAGCAGCTCAGCGGGAGGGTTAGATACGCAGTATTTT.

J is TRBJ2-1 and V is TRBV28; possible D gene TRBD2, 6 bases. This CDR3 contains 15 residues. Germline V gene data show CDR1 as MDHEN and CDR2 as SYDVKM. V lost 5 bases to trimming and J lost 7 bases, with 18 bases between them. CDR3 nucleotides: TGTGCCAGCAGTCCAAGTTTAGGGGCGGGAAATGAGCAGTTCTTC. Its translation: CASSPSLGAGNEQFF.

The CDR3 DNA reads TGTGCCAGCAGTTTTATTCCGTTTTGGGAAAAACTGTTTTTT. This sequence encodes CASSFIPFWEKLFF. The chain links TRBV28 to TRBJ1-4; D ambiguous. Germline V CDR1 and CDR2: MDHEN, SYDVKM. V lost 3 bases and J lost 8, with 13 bases in between. CDR3 length equals 14 residues.

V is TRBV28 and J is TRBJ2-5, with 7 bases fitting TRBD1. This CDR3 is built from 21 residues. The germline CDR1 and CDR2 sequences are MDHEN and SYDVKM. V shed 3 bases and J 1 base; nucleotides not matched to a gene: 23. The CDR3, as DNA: TGTGCCAGCAGTTTCTATATCCTGGACCCCGGGGACAGTACCGCCCAAGAGACCCAGTACTTC. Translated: CASSFYILDPGDSTAQETQYF.

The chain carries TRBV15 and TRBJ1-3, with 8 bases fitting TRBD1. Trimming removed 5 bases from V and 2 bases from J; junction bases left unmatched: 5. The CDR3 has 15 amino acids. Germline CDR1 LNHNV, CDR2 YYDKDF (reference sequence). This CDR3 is CATSLGQGTGNTIYF. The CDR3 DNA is TGTGCCACCAGCCTCGGACAGGGCACTGGAAACACCATATATTTT. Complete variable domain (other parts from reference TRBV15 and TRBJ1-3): DAMVIQNPRYQVTQFGKPVTLSCSQTLNHNVMYWYQQKSSQAPKLLFHYYDKDFNNEADTPDNFQSRRPNTSFCFLDIRSPGLGDTAMYLCATSLGQGTGNTIYFGEGSWLTVV.

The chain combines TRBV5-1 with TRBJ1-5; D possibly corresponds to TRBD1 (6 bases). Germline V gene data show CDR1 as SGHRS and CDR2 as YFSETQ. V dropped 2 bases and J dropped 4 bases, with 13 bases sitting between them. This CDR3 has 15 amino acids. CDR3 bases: TGCGCCAGCAGCTTTTCGGGGGCGCGGAATCAGCCCCAGCATTTT. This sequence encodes CASSFSGARNQPQHF.

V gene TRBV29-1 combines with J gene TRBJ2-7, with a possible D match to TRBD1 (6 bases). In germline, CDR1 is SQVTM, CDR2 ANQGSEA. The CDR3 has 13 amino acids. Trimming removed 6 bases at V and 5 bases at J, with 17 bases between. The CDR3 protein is CSVRAGTSNEQYF. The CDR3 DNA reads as TGCAGCGTGCGAGCCGGGACATCCAACGAGCAGTACTTC.

The CDR3 protein is CASSLVASGRAEQYF. The CDR3 bases are TGTGCCAGCAGTTTAGTTGCTAGCGGGAGGGCCGAGCAGTACTTC. V is TRBV28 and J is TRBJ2-5; 12 nucleotides line up with TRBD2. With the DNA end fitting TRBJ2-7 better, the J assignment may be wrong. The germline V gene encodes CDR1 MDHEN and CDR2 SYDVKM. The CDR3 is made up of 15 amino acids.

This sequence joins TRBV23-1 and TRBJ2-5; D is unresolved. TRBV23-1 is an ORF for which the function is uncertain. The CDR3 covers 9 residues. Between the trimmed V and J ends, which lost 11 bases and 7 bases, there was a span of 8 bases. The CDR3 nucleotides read TGCGCCCCTTGGGGGACCCAGTACTTC. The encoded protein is CAPWGTQYF.

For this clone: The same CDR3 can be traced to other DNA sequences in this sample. The CDR3 spells CASSLAVSSYNEQFF. The CDR3, as DNA: TGTGCCAGCAGTTTAGCGGTGAGCTCCTACAATGAGCAGTTCTTC. The V call is TRBV28, the J call TRBJ2-1, with D hard to call. Trimming took 2 bases from V and 0 from J, leaving 8 bases between them. Germline V gene data show CDR1 as MDHEN and CDR2 as SYDVKM. There are 15 residues in the CDR3. The complete variable domain, with remaining parts taken from reference TRBV28 and TRBJ2-1, reads DVKVTQSSRYLVKRTGEKVFLECVQDMDHENMFWYRQDPGLGLRLIYFSYDVKMKEKGDIPEGYSVSREKKERFSLILESASTNQTSMYLCASSLAVSSYNEQFFGPGTRLTVL.

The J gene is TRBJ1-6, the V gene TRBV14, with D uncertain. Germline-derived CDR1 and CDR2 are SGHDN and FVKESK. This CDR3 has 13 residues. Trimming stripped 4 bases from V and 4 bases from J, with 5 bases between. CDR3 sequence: CASSLVYNSPLHF. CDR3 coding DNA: TGTGCCAGCAGCCTGGTTTATAATTCACCCCTCCACTTT.

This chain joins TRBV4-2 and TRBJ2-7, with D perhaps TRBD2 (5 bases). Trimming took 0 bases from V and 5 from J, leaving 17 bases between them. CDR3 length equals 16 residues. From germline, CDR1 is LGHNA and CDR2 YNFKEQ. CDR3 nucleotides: TGTGCCAGCAGCCAAGAACTAACGGGAATCTCTCACGAGCAGTACTTC. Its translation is CASSQELTGISHEQYF.

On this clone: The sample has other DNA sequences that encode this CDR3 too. The CDR3 spells CASSFRVNTEAFF. CDR3 DNA sequence: TGTGCCAGCAGTTTCAGGGTAAACACTGAAGCTTTCTTT. The chain joins TRBV28 to TRBJ1-1, with D perhaps matching TRBD1 (5 bases). CDR1 is MDHEN, CDR2 SYDVKM, per germline. The V end lost 3 bases, the J end lost 2 bases, and 7 bases lay between the germline ends. The CDR3 extends over 13 amino acids.

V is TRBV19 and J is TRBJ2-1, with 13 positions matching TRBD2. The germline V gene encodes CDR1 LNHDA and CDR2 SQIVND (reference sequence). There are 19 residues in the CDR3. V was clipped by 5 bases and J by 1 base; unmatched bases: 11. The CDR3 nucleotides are TGTGCCAGTAGTTCTCCGGGACTAGCGGGACAGAGTTCCTACAATGAGCAGTTCTTC. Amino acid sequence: CASSSPGLAGQSSYNEQFF. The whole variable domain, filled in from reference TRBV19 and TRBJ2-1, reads DGGITQSPKYLFRKEGQNVTLSCEQNLNHDAMYWYRQDPGQGLRLIYYSQIVNDFQKGDIAEGYSVSREKKESFPLTVTSAQKNPTAFYLCASSSPGLAGQSSYNEQFFGPGTRLTVL.

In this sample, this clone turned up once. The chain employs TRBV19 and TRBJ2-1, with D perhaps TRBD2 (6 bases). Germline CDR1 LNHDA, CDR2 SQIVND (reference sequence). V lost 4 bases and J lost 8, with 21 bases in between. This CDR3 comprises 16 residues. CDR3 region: CASSTTETRRPDEQFF. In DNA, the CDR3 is TGTGCCAGTAGTACAACGGAGACTAGGAGACCAGATGAGCAGTTCTTC.

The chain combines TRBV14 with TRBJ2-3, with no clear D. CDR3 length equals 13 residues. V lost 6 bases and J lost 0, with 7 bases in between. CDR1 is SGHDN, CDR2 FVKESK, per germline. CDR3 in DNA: TGTGCCAGCAGTCTTACTAGCACAGATACGCAGTATTTT. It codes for CASSLTSTDTQYF.

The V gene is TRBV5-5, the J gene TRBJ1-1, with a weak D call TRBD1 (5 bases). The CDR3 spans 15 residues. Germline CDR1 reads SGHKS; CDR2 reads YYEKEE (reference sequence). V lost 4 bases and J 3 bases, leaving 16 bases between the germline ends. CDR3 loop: CASSPEPRQYTEAFF. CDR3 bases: TGTGCCAGCAGCCCAGAGCCCCGACAGTACACTGAAGCTTTCTTT.

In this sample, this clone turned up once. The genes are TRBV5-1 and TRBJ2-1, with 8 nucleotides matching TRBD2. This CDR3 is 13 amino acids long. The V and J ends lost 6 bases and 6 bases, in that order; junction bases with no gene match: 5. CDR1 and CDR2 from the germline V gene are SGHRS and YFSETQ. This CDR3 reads CASTLAGPNEQFF. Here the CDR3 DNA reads TGCGCCAGCACGTTAGCGGGGCCCAATGAGCAGTTCTTC.

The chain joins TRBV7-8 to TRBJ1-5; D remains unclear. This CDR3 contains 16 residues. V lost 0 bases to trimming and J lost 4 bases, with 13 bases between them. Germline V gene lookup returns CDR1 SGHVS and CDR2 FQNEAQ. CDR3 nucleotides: TGTGCCAGCAGCTTAGCGGAGACGATCGGAAATCAGCCCCAGCATTTT. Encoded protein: CASSLAETIGNQPQHF.